These 12 T cell receptor beta chains were all obtained from the same sample, sequenced in a study of T cell clones after liver transplantation. Assay used: immunoSEQ multiplex PCR; TCRdb lists only in-frame clones, some missing. Of tens of thousands of clones listed, 60% to 80% are singletons. The source was CD4+ T cells from blood, collected at the 22-month timepoint. These TCRs come from a human patient who received a liver transplant. Some of the T cells may derive from the graft donor.

The chain couples TRBV7-2 to TRBJ2-3, with 12 bases aligning to TRBD2. J lost 4 bases, V lost 3 bases, and 8 bases had no gene match. Germline V lookup: CDR1 SGHTA, CDR2 FQGNSA. The CDR3 has 17 amino acids. CDR3 protein: CASSFYVLAGGPDTQYF. The CDR3, as DNA: TGTGCCAGCAGCTTTTATGTCCTAGCGGGGGGGCCAGATACGCAGTATTTT.

The chain uses TRBV2 and TRBJ1-3; TRBD1 matches 8 bases. This CDR3 has 16 amino acids. Unmatched junction bases numbered 7, after V lost 6 bases and J lost 0 bases. Germline CDR1 is SNHLY and CDR2 is FYNNEI. CDR3 bases: TGTGCCAGCAGGACAGGGGCAAGTGCCTCTGGAAACACCATATATTTT. Protein product: CASRTGASASGNTIYF.

This clone was recorded only once. The gene calls are TRBV5-1 and TRBJ2-2; 11 bases are shared with TRBD1. The CDR3 runs 16 residues. Germline lookup yields CDR1 SGHRS and CDR2 YFSETQ. The junction had 3 bases not matched to a gene; V was cut back by 0 bases and J by 5 bases. The CDR3 region is CASSLGTGGGTGELFF. CDR3 coding DNA: TGCGCCAGCAGCTTGGGGACAGGGGGCGGAACCGGGGAGCTGTTTTTT.

This clone was picked up one time. This CDR3 is CASSSNSYGEQFF. The CDR3 DNA reads as TGTGCCAGCAGTTCAAATTCGTACGGTGAGCAGTTCTTC. The V and J genes are TRBV27 and TRBJ2-1; D unclear. Germline CDR1 is MNHEY and CDR2 is SMNVEV (reference sequence). This CDR3 spans 13 amino acids. Trimming removed 4 bases from V and 9 bases from J, with 13 bases in between.

V is TRBV2 and J is TRBJ2-3, with D perhaps TRBD2 (6 bases). Trimming took off 6 bases at V and 5 bases at J, with 15 bases between the two ends. CDR1 is SNHLY and CDR2 is FYNNEI in the germline V gene. This CDR3 has 14 residues. CDR3 sequence reads: CASRLTSFLDTQYF. For the CDR3, the DNA is TGTGCCAGCAGACTGACTAGTTTCCTAGATACGCAGTATTTT. Full variable domain (missing parts from reference TRBV2 and TRBJ2-3): EPEVTQTPSHQVTQMGQEVILRCVPISNHLYFYWYRQILGQKVEFLVSFYNNEISEKSEIFDDQFSVERPDGSNFTLKIRSTKLEDSAMYFCASRLTSFLDTQYFGPGTRLTVL.

This chain links TRBV28 with TRBJ2-1; 8 positions match TRBD2. V lost 5 bases to trimming and J lost 8 bases; unmatched junction nucleotides: 5. Germline loops: CDR1 MDHEN, CDR2 SYDVKM. The CDR3 consists of 13 residues. The chain's CDR3 is CASSIGGGYEQFF. CDR3 nucleotide sequence: TGTGCCAGCAGTATCGGGGGGGGTTATGAGCAGTTCTTC. Complete variable domain (other parts from reference TRBV28 and TRBJ2-1): DVKVTQSSRYLVKRTGEKVFLECVQDMDHENMFWYRQDPGLGLRLIYFSYDVKMKEKGDIPEGYSVSREKKERFSLILESASTNQTSMYLCASSIGGGYEQFFGPGTRLTVL.

J is TRBJ2-3 and V is TRBV7-8, with TRBD2 matching 12 bases. Germline CDR1 is SGHVS and CDR2 is FQNEAQ. CDR3 length: 16 amino acids. The junction had 2 bases not matched to a gene; V was cut back by 2 bases and J by 2 bases. CDR3 sequence: CASSLLAGGLTDTQYF. CDR3 nucleotide sequence: TGTGCCAGCAGCTTACTAGCGGGGGGGCTCACAGATACGCAGTATTTT.

The chain uses TRBV5-1 and TRBJ2-5; 7 positions agree with TRBD1. The V segment lost 5 bases and the J segment 3 bases; nucleotides outside the gene matches: 4. Per germline, CDR1 SGHRS and CDR2 YFSETQ. The CDR3 runs 13 residues. CDR3 DNA sequence: TGCGCCAGCAGTTGGGACAGTGAAGAGACCCAGTACTTC. Its translation: CASSWDSEETQYF.

The chain recombines TRBV4-1 with TRBJ2-7, with 9 bases identical to TRBD1. Germline loops: CDR1 MGHRA, CDR2 YSYEKL. Losses at the gene ends were 4 bases for V and 4 bases for J; bases not matched to a gene: 11. The CDR3 spans 16 residues. Written as DNA, the CDR3 is TGCGCCAGCAGCCCATACGCCGGGACAGGGTTGTACGAGCAGTACTTC. Amino acid sequence: CASSPYAGTGLYEQYF.

The rearrangement links TRBV11-2 to TRBJ2-5, with unresolved D. V lost 2 bases and J lost 2, with 3 bases in between. The CDR3 covers 12 residues. Germline V CDR1 and CDR2: SGHAT, FQNNGV. The CDR3 sequence is CASSLQQETQYF. The CDR3 DNA reads as TGTGCCAGCAGCTTACAACAAGAGACCCAGTACTTC. Using reference TRBV11-2 and TRBJ2-5 for the parts outside the CDR3, the full variable domain is EAGVAQSPRYKIIEKRQSVAFWCNPISGHATLYWYQQILGQGPKLLIQFQNNGVVDDSQLPKDRFSAERLKGVDSTLKIQPAKLEDSAVYLCASSLQQETQYFGPGTRLLVL.

The chain recombines TRBV6-1 with TRBJ1-5, with D unresolved. V lost 7 bases and J 3 bases, leaving 10 bases between the germline ends. Germline V gives CDR1 MNHNS, CDR2 SASEGT. This CDR3 has 13 amino acids. In nucleotides, the CDR3 is TGTGCCAGCACTACCTCCCCCAATCAGCCCCAGCATTTT. Translated: CASTTSPNQPQHF.

This chain uses TRBV18 with TRBJ2-7; D may correspond to TRBD1 or TRBD2 (5 bases each). The V and J ends lost 3 bases and 5 bases respectively, with 17 bases between them. Germline CDR1 KGHSH, CDR2 LQKENI. The CDR3 runs to 15 residues. CDR3 amino acids: CASSPVGGRGDEQYF. CDR3 nucleotide sequence: TGTGCCAGCTCACCGGTGGGCGGCCGAGGGGACGAGCAGTACTTC.